The 30 T cell receptor beta chains given below trace back to one sample, sequenced in a study of glioma-infiltrating T cells (dated by TCRdb to 2016 to 2018). Sequencing used an Illumina MiSeq. The iRepertoire nested amplicon-rescue multiplex PCR (arm-PCR) platform was used to amplify TCR alpha and beta CDR3 regions from RNA. The public reads were quality trimmed at Q25 with fastp and then assembled into clones with MiXCR by TCRdb, keeping productive beta chains. For every CDR3 protein sequence, its rows merge into one entry that carries the most common genes and DNA. The table for this sample lists roughly 120,000 distinct CDR3 sequences; less than 30% of them were counted only once. About 30% of the sample comes from the top ten. The source material was glioma tissue, nonneoplastic brain tissue, or PBMCs (not recorded which). The receptor set was obtained from a human donor with low-grade glioma or glioblastoma, undergoing nonglioma brain surgery, or in good health (not recorded which).

The chain joins TRBV10-3 to TRBJ1-1; D is undetermined. This CDR3 has 12 amino acids. The V end lost 6 bases, the J end lost 8 bases, and 13 bases lay between the germline ends. Per the germline V gene, CDR1 is ENHRY and CDR2 is SYGVKD. DNA for the CDR3: TGTGCCATCAGAGACTCGGCGACCGAAGCTTTCTTT. Protein: CAIRDSATEAFF.

There are many counts of this clonotype. The chain combines TRBV6-1 with TRBJ1-1; 8 nucleotides line up with TRBD1. Germline V gene sequence: CDR1 MNHNS, CDR2 SASEGT. The ends lost 7 bases at V and 5 bases at J; junction bases unmatched: 9. The CDR3 contains 14 residues. CDR3 coding DNA: TGTGCCAGCACTAAAACCAGGGGGCTAACTGAAGCTTTCTTT. This encodes CASTKTRGLTEAFF.

This clonotype was counted at least ten times. The V call is TRBV19, the J call TRBJ1-6; D may be TRBD1 (5 bases). V lost 5 bases and J 9 bases, leaving 14 bases between the germline ends. CDR1 and CDR2 (germline): LNHDA, SQIVND (reference sequence). There are 14 residues in the CDR3. DNA of the CDR3: TGTGCCAGTAGTCGCGACAGAGCCCCTTCACCCCTCCACTTT. Translated: CASSRDRAPSPLHF.

The genes are TRBV7-9 and TRBJ2-3; 9 positions agree with TRBD1. The CDR3 runs to 16 residues. V was pared by 4 bases and J by 0 bases, with 5 bases of the junction left unmatched. CDR1 and CDR2 (germline): SEHNR, FQNEAQ (reference sequence). CDR3 nucleotide sequence: TGTGCCAGCAGCTCGACAGGGGGTCCTAGCACAGATACGCAGTATTTT. Its translation is CASSSTGGPSTDTQYF.

This clonotype showed up just a few times. The gene calls are TRBV30 and TRBJ2-5; tentative D call: TRBD2 (6 bases). There are 13 residues in the CDR3. V was shortened by 5 bases and J by 5 bases, with 15 bases between the two germline ends. Germline assignment: CDR1 GTSNPN and CDR2 SVGIG (reference sequence). The DNA for the CDR3 is TGTGCCTGGCCGGGACTGACTTTTGAGACCCAGTACTTC. This sequence encodes CAWPGLTFETQYF.

Comment on this clonotype: A much bigger clone sits one base away, suggesting this may be a read error. The V gene is TRBV12-3 or TRBV12-4, the J gene TRBJ2-7; 8 bases are a match to TRBD2. The CDR3 covers 14 residues. The CDR3 nucleotides read TGTGCCAGCAGACCGGGACTAGATTCCGGCGAGCGGTACTTC. This gives the protein CASRPGLDSGERYF.

To note about this clonotype: A much larger clone lies a single base off, so this may be a read error. The rearrangement joins TRBV4-2 to TRBJ1-1; 8 bases are shared with TRBD1. Germline CDR1 is LGHNA and CDR2 is YNFKEQ. This CDR3 has 16 residues. V lost 4 bases and J lost 1; bases outside the gene matches: 8. CDR3 loop: CASSRGRDRPNTEAFF. CDR3 nucleotide sequence: TGTGCCAGCAGCCGAGGGAGGGACAGGCCGAACACTGAAGCTTTCTTT.

In the case of this clonotype: Being one base from a much bigger clone, this may be a read error. DNA of the CDR3: TGTGCCAGCAGTCCCAACACCGGGGAGCCGTTTTTT. Protein: CASSPNTGEPFF. J is TRBJ2-2 and V is TRBV11-2; D is possibly TRBD2 (5 bases). CDR3 length: 12 residues. Germline V gene data show CDR1 as SGHAT and CDR2 as FQNNGV.

Many counts were recorded for this clonotype. J is TRBJ1-1 and V is TRBV7-3, with D perhaps matching TRBD1 (6 bases). The CDR3 consists of 16 residues. Deletions cut 3 bases from V and 3 bases from J, with 17 bases between. Germline V CDR1 and CDR2: SGHTA, FQGTGA. The CDR3 reads CASSFLGGLGDTEAFF. The CDR3 nucleotides are TGTGCCAGCAGCTTCCTTGGGGGCCTAGGGGACACTGAAGCTTTCTTT.

About this clonotype itself: This may stem from a read error, because a much larger clone lies one nucleotide away. V is TRBV18 and J is TRBJ2-3; no reliable D call. The CDR3 is made up of 13 amino acids. The V end lost 3 bases, the J end lost 2 bases, and 6 bases lay between the germline ends. Germline CDR1 reads KGHSH; CDR2 reads LQKENI. CDR3 in DNA: TGTGCCAGCTCACCGGAAACCACAGATACGCAGTATTTT. This gives the protein CASSPETTDTQYF.

Only a few counts were recorded for this clonotype. The CDR3 DNA sequence: TGTGCCAGCAGTTGGGACGGAAATAGCAATCAGCCCCAGCATTTT. Translation gives CASSWDGNSNQPQHF. The J gene is TRBJ1-5, the V gene TRBV12-3 or TRBV12-4; a weak D match, TRBD1 (5 bases). The CDR3 spans 15 residues. V lost 4 bases, J lost 0 bases, and 10 bases lay in between.

This clonotype occurred many times. V is TRBV28 and J is TRBJ2-7; tentative D call: TRBD1 (6 bases). The CDR3 extends over 15 amino acids. V gave up 8 bases and J gave up 0 bases, with 17 bases separating them. CDR1 MDHEN and CDR2 SYDVKM come from the germline V gene. The CDR3 sequence: CASGTTGLSSYEQYF. In DNA, the CDR3 is TGTGCCAGCGGAACTACAGGGCTCAGCTCCTACGAGCAGTACTTC.

This clonotype was detected ten times or more. The gene calls are TRBV7-2 and TRBJ1-5; D is unresolved. The germline CDR1 and CDR2 sequences are SGHTA and FQGNSA. The CDR3 runs to 12 residues. Trimming took 0 bases from V and 6 from J, leaving 3 bases between them. CDR3 sequence reads: CASSLALQPQHF. Written as DNA, the CDR3 is TGTGCCAGCAGCTTAGCCCTTCAGCCCCAGCATTTT.

This clonotype was observed at least ten times. The rearrangement links TRBV6-2 or TRBV6-3 to TRBJ2-5; no clear D gene. The CDR3 sequence is 14 residues long. Germline V gene sequence: CDR1 MNHEY, CDR2 SVGEGT. Trimming left V 2 bases short and J 1 base short, with 8 bases between. The CDR3 nucleotides read TGTGCCAGCAGTTACGTTTCAGCCCAAGAGACCCAGTACTTC. This translates into CASSYVSAQETQYF.

This clonotype showed up many times. The DNA of the CDR3 is TGTGCCAGCTCACCACAGGGTACGAACACTGAAGCTTTCTTT. It codes for CASSPQGTNTEAFF. V is TRBV18 and J is TRBJ1-1; unclear D gene. The CDR3 is made up of 14 amino acids. Trimming cost V 1 base and J 1 base, with 7 bases left between them. Germline V CDR1 and CDR2: KGHSH, LQKENI. Full variable domain (remainder filled in from reference TRBV18 and TRBJ1-1): NAGVMQNPRHLVRRRGQEARLRCSPMKGHSHVYWYRQLPEEGLKFMVYLQKENIIDESGMPKERFSAEFPKEGPSILRIQQVVRGDSAAYFCASSPQGTNTEAFFGQGTRLTVV.

J is TRBJ2-3 and V is TRBV20-1, with TRBD2 matching 7 bases. The trim removed 3 bases at V and 4 bases at J, leaving 7 bases unmatched. CDR3 size: 14 residues. Germline lookup yields CDR1 DFQATT and CDR2 SNEGSKA (reference sequence). The CDR3 is CSASPGGLADTQYF. The CDR3 region has the DNA TGCAGTGCTAGTCCGGGGGGACTCGCAGATACGCAGTATTTT.

Worth noting for this clonotype: This may come from a read error, since a much larger clone is one base off. The rearrangement uses TRBV6-1 and TRBJ2-5; 12 nucleotides agree with TRBD1. V was pared by 6 bases and J by 5 bases, with 7 bases of the junction left unmatched. Per germline, CDR1 MNHNS and CDR2 SASEGT. The CDR3 contains 15 residues. This CDR3 reads CASRTRDRGHETQYF. In nucleotides, the CDR3 is TGTGCCAGCAGAACCCGGGACAGGGGGCACGAGACCCAGTACTTC.

At least ten counts were recorded for this clonotype. V usage is TRBV19 and J usage is TRBJ1-1, with unresolved D. CDR3 length: 11 residues. V shed 6 bases and J shed 5 bases, with 7 bases lying between them. Germline values: CDR1 LNHDA, CDR2 SQIVND (reference sequence). The CDR3 nucleotides are TGTGCCAGTAGGTCCATTACTGAAGCTTTCTTT. Its translation is CASRSITEAFF.

As for this clonotype: This clone may be a read error of a much larger clone one base away. The V call is TRBV24-1, the J call TRBJ1-2; D not certain. The CDR3 has 13 amino acids. The V gene's germline CDR1 is KGHDR and CDR2 SFDVKD. CDR3 sequence reads: CDTKESGANGYTF. The CDR3, as DNA: TGTGACACCAAGGAGTCAGGTGCTAATGGCTACACCTTC.

On this clonotype itself: One base away lies a much larger clone, so this may be a sequencing read error. This chain joins TRBV4-1 and TRBJ1-1, with D perhaps TRBD1 (5 bases). Trimming left V 0 bases short and J 0 bases short, with 8 bases between. CDR1 is MGHRA, CDR2 YSYEKL, per germline. The length of the CDR3 is 15 residues. The CDR3 here is CASSQDWGVNTEAFF. In DNA, the CDR3 is TGCGCCAGCAGCCAAGATTGGGGCGTGAACACTGAAGCTTTCTTT.

This clonotype was seen many times. CDR3 residues: CASSLRGQRLPTEAFF. The CDR3, as DNA: TGTGCCAGCAGCTTAAGAGGACAGAGATTGCCCACTGAAGCTTTCTTT. The chain carries TRBV7-2 and TRBJ1-1; D is perhaps TRBD1 (6 bases). V was shortened by 2 bases and J by 4 bases, with 17 bases between the two germline ends. Per germline, CDR1 SGHTA and CDR2 FQGNSA. The CDR3 is made up of 16 amino acids.

The table lists this clonotype with many counts. The chain has TRBV29-1 and TRBJ2-3; D gene uncertain. The CDR3 runs 13 residues. Germline V gene lookup returns CDR1 SQVTM and CDR2 ANQGSEA. Trimming cost V 2 bases and J 5 bases, with 11 bases left between them. The CDR3 loop reads CSVEPGSKDTQYF. The CDR3 DNA reads as TGCAGCGTTGAACCCGGGTCGAAAGATACGCAGTATTTT.

This clonotype was observed at least ten times. This sequence joins TRBV11-2 and TRBJ2-3; 11 bases align to TRBD2. The V segment lost 5 bases and the J segment 7 bases; nucleotides outside the gene matches: 8. CDR3 length equals 15 residues. Germline-derived CDR1 and CDR2 are SGHAT and FQNNGV. CDR3 sequence reads: CASSPGTSGGYTQYF. CDR3 DNA: TGTGCCAGCAGCCCCGGGACTAGCGGCGGTTATACGCAGTATTTT.

The chain uses TRBV20-1 and TRBJ1-1; D call uncertain. The V gene lost 6 bases and the J gene lost 6 bases, with 11 bases spanning the gap. The CDR3 has 11 residues. Germline CDR1 reads DFQATT; CDR2 reads SNEGSKA (reference sequence). The DNA of the CDR3 is TGCAGTGCCAATTGGTATTCTGAAGCTTTCTTT. It translates to CSANWYSEAFF.

This clonotype was counted at least ten times. This chain links TRBV28 with TRBJ1-2; 10 bases are shared with TRBD1. Germline V lookup: CDR1 MDHEN, CDR2 SYDVKM. The CDR3 runs to 15 residues. J lost 2 bases, V lost 8 bases, and 8 bases had no gene match. CDR3 loop: CASGGQGKENYGYTF. In nucleotides, the CDR3 is TGTGCCAGCGGGGGACAGGGGAAGGAAAACTATGGCTACACCTTC.

As for this clonotype: Compared with germline, one end of the junction differs, possibly owing to a read error. The V gene is TRBV6-1, the J gene TRBJ2-7; 8 nucleotides agree with TRBD2. The germline CDR1 and CDR2 sequences are MNHNS and SASEGT. This CDR3 contains 14 residues. CDR3 in DNA: TGTGCCAGCAGTAAAGCGGGAGTGTCCTACGAGCAGTACTTC. It yields the protein CASSKAGVSYEQYF.

The table lists this clonotype with many counts. The gene calls are TRBV12-3 or TRBV12-4 and TRBJ1-5; TRBD1 matches 7 bases. Germline trimming cut 5 bases from V and 7 bases from J; bases unmatched to any gene: 11. The CDR3 runs 15 residues. CDR3 nucleotide sequence: TGTGCCAGCAGTCCAGAGACAGGGTTAAGACAGCCCCAGCATTTT. Translating it yields CASSPETGLRQPQHF.

The J gene is TRBJ1-1, the V gene TRBV9; D is unclear. Trimming took off 3 bases at V and 8 bases at J, with 20 bases between the two ends. There are 15 residues in the CDR3. CDR1 is SGDLS, CDR2 YYNGEE, per germline. The CDR3 sequence is CASSANPQPGNEAFF. The DNA of the CDR3 is TGTGCCAGCAGCGCAAACCCCCAACCGGGAAACGAAGCTTTCTTT.

The rearrangement uses TRBV6-1 and TRBJ1-6; 7 positions agree with TRBD1. Losses at the gene ends were 5 bases for V and 9 bases for J; bases not matched to a gene: 13. The germline CDR1 and CDR2 sequences are MNHNS and SASEGT. CDR3 length equals 16 residues. As DNA, the CDR3 is TGTGCCAGCAGTAACGAACAGGGGCTCCCGATTTCACCCCTCCACTTT. Its protein is CASSNEQGLPISPLHF.

This clonotype was observed many times. This chain connects TRBV27 to TRBJ1-1, with a possible D match to TRBD1 (5 bases). The V and J ends lost 3 bases and 2 bases respectively, with 7 bases between them. The CDR3 is made up of 13 amino acids. Germline CDR1 MNHEY, CDR2 SMNVEV (reference sequence). CDR3 protein: CASSFRDNTEAFF. The CDR3 DNA is TGTGCCAGCAGTTTCCGGGACAACACTGAAGCTTTCTTT.